The source of this T cell receptor (beta chain) is a study of response to subunit inactivated influenza vaccine. The study, taken as a whole, reports: New T cells are recruited in small numbers by each seasonal influenza vaccination, according to the authors' suggestion.

This clonotype was seen a few times. The antigen remains unidentified. With 10 bases removed from V and 5 bases from J, the gap between germline ends came to 18 bases. Germline V gives CDR1 ENHRY, CDR2 SYGVKD. The CDR3 has 14 amino acids. One entry per CDR3 protein results from TCRdb running MiXCR on the RT-PCR reads. The repertoire holds 650,000 or so distinct CDR3 sequences, with approximately 15% as singletons. Here the sequenced sample was PBMCs from blood, taken about 14 days before vaccination. The clonotype was recovered from a man aged 50 or older who received an inactivated influenza vaccine. The chain joins TRBV10-3 to TRBJ1-5, with D hard to call. CDR3 loop: CASMDGNADQPQHF. The CDR3 DNA follows: TGTGCCAGTATGGACGGAAACGCAGATCAGCCCCAGCATTTT.